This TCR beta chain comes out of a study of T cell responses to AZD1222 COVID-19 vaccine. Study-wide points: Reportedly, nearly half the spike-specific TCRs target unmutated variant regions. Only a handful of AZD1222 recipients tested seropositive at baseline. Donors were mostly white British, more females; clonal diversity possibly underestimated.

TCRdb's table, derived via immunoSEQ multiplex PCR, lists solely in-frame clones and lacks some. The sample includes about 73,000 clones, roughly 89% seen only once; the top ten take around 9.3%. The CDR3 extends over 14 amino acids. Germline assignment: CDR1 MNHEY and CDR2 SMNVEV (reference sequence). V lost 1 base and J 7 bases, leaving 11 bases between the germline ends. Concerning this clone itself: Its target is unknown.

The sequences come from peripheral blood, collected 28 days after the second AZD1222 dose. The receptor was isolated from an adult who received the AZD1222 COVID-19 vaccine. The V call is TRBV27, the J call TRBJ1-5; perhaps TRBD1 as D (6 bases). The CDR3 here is CASSLWGAGQPQHF. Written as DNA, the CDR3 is TGTGCCAGCAGTTTATGGGGGGCTGGGCAGCCCCAGCATTTT.